These T cell receptor beta chains were read from a single sample in a study of CD8+CD57+ T cells in acquired aplastic anemia. TCRdb itself ran the reads through MiXCR, one entry per CDR3 protein. This sample has under 200,000 distinct CDR3 sequences, with 48% found just once. The sequenced material came from sorted CD4+, CD8+, or CD8+CD57+ T cells (not recorded which) from PBMCs. These receptors originate from a human donor with aplastic anemia. Each CDR3 is given with its conserved first and last residue. The D gene is left open where the match is weak. Size tells how often a clone was seen (once, few, many) or the class of an expanded clone, and some rows leave it out.

J gene: TRBJ2-1; D gene: TRBD2; clone size: NA; V gene: TRBV10-1; CDR3 DNA: TGCGCCAGCAGTGAGTCTCTGGACGGGCTAGCGGGAGCCGAGCAGTTCTTC; CDR3 protein: CASSESLDGLAGAEQFF
J gene: TRBJ1-5; D gene: NA; clone size: many; V gene: TRBV7-2; CDR3 DNA: TGTGCCAGCAGCTTAGATGGTTTTAGCAATCAGCCCCAGCATTTT; CDR3 protein: CASSLDGFSNQPQHF
J gene: TRBJ2-1; D gene: NA; clone size: many; V gene: TRBV9; CDR3 DNA: TGTGCCAGCAGCCCTACCGACTGGGGAGACAATGAGCAGTTCTTC; CDR3 protein: CASSPTDWGDNEQFF
J gene: TRBJ2-7; D gene: NA; clone size: NA; V gene: TRBV2; CDR3 DNA: TGTGCCAGCAGGTTCAGAGCGGGCTACGAGCAGTACTTC; CDR3 protein: CASRFRAGYEQYF
J gene: TRBJ2-2; D gene: NA; clone size: many; V gene: TRBV4-3; CDR3 DNA: TGCGCCAGCAGCCAAGACATGGTTACCGGGGAGCTGTTTTTT; CDR3 protein: CASSQDMVTGELFF
J gene: TRBJ1-2; D gene: TRBD1; clone size: many; V gene: TRBV7-2; CDR3 DNA: TGTGCCAGCAGCTTAGCGTTGGGACAGGGGGCTTGGTATGGCTACACCTTC; CDR3 protein: CASSLALGQGAWYGYTF
J gene: TRBJ2-7; D gene: NA; clone size: many; V gene: TRBV27; CDR3 DNA: TGTGCCAGCAGTTTCCTGACGACCTCCTTTGAGCAGTACTTC; CDR3 protein: CASSFLTTSFEQYF
J gene: TRBJ1-3; D gene: TRBD1; clone size: few; V gene: TRBV6-2/TRBV6-3; CDR3 DNA: TGTGCCAGCAGTTACTCGAACAGGGGGTCTGGAAACACCATATATTTT; CDR3 protein: CASSYSNRGSGNTIYF
J gene: TRBJ1-5; D gene: NA; clone size: many; V gene: TRBV2; CDR3 DNA: TGTGCCAGCAGCAACACCAATCAGCCCCAGCATTTT; CDR3 protein: CASSNTNQPQHF
J gene: TRBJ1-1; D gene: NA; clone size: NA; V gene: TRBV7-4; CDR3 DNA: TGTGCCAGCAGCTTAGCGCTCCGAGGGGCTGAAGCTTTCTTT; CDR3 protein: CASSLALRGAEAFF
J gene: TRBJ2-3; D gene: NA; clone size: NA; V gene: TRBV6-1; CDR3 DNA: TGTGCCAGCGAGGGAGCAAACGGACATACGCAGTATTTT; CDR3 protein: CASEGANGHTQYF
J gene: TRBJ1-1; D gene: NA; clone size: NA; V gene: TRBV10-3; CDR3 DNA: TGTGCCATCAGGGGGGCGGACACTGAAGCTTTCTTT; CDR3 protein: CAIRGADTEAFF
J gene: TRBJ1-5; D gene: TRBD1; clone size: NA; V gene: TRBV20-1; CDR3 DNA: TGCAGTGCTATTCTGACAGGGAGCCAGTATAGCAATCAGCCCCAGCATTTT; CDR3 protein: CSAILTGSQYSNQPQHF
J gene: TRBJ2-7; D gene: TRBD1; clone size: few; V gene: TRBV18; CDR3 DNA: TGTGCCAGCTCACCCCAGCGCGGGGACAGGAGCTCCTACGAGCAGTACTTC; CDR3 protein: CASSPQRGDRSSYEQYF
J gene: TRBJ2-5; D gene: NA; clone size: many; V gene: TRBV9; CDR3 DNA: TGTGCCAGCAGTCACTACGGGGGTTGGGAGACCCAGTACTTC; CDR3 protein: CASSHYGGWETQYF
J gene: TRBJ1-1; D gene: NA; clone size: many; V gene: TRBV5-1; CDR3 DNA: TGCGCCAGCAGCCCGAAGCAGGGCTCCCTTGTCACTGAAGCTTTCTTT; CDR3 protein: CASSPKQGSLVTEAFF
J gene: TRBJ1-2; D gene: NA; clone size: NA; V gene: TRBV7-3; CDR3 DNA: TGTGCCAGCAGCTTAAACCCAGGGGCTAACTATGGCTACACCTTC; CDR3 protein: CASSLNPGANYGYTF
J gene: TRBJ2-2; D gene: NA; clone size: NA; V gene: TRBV2; CDR3 DNA: TGTGCCAGCAAGGAAATCTATAGCGGCACCGGGGAGCTGTTTTTT; CDR3 protein: CASKEIYSGTGELFF
J gene: TRBJ2-5; D gene: NA; clone size: many; V gene: TRBV7-9; CDR3 DNA: TGTGCCAGCAGCTTAATAAGATCCACCCAAGAGACCCAGTACTTC; CDR3 protein: CASSLIRSTQETQYF
J gene: TRBJ2-3; D gene: NA; clone size: NA; V gene: TRBV5-1; CDR3 DNA: TGCGCCAGCAGCTCTGCAGGGCGAGATACGCAGTATTTT; CDR3 protein: CASSSAGRDTQYF
J gene: TRBJ1-2; D gene: NA; clone size: NA; V gene: TRBV19; CDR3 DNA: TGTGCCAGCGGGGGAAATAACTATGGCTACACCTTC; CDR3 protein: CASGGNNYGYTF
J gene: TRBJ1-5; D gene: NA; clone size: NA; V gene: TRBV6-1; CDR3 DNA: TGTGCCAGCAGTGCCGCATGGAGCAATCAGCCCCAGCATTTT; CDR3 protein: CASSAAWSNQPQHF
J gene: TRBJ2-7; D gene: NA; clone size: many; V gene: TRBV3-1; CDR3 DNA: TGTGCCAGCAGCCAAGGGCAGGCGACTGGCGAGCAGTACTTC; CDR3 protein: CASSQGQATGEQYF
J gene: TRBJ2-7; D gene: TRBD2; clone size: NA; V gene: TRBV19; CDR3 DNA: TGTGCCAGCCAAGGGAGCGGGACCGGCTACGAGCAGTACTTC; CDR3 protein: CASQGSGTGYEQYF
J gene: TRBJ1-4; D gene: NA; clone size: NA; V gene: TRBV20-1; CDR3 DNA: TGCAGTGCAAAGTGGGAGGGGGAAAAACTGTTTTTT; CDR3 protein: CSAKWEGEKLFF
J gene: TRBJ1-1; D gene: NA; clone size: many; V gene: TRBV4-3; CDR3 DNA: TGCGCCAGCAGCCAAGAGGCAGGAGGAACACTTGAAGCTTTCTTT; CDR3 protein: CASSQEAGGTLEAFF
J gene: TRBJ2-3; D gene: TRBD1; clone size: NA; V gene: TRBV27; CDR3 DNA: TGTGCCAGCAGTATGATGACAGGGGCAAGCACAGATACGCAGTATTTT; CDR3 protein: CASSMMTGASTDTQYF
J gene: TRBJ2-1; D gene: NA; clone size: NA; V gene: TRBV19; CDR3 DNA: TGTGCCAGTAGAAGACGAGGAGTCGAAACGGACGAGCAGTTCTTC; CDR3 protein: CASRRRGVETDEQFF
J gene: TRBJ1-5; D gene: NA; clone size: NA; V gene: TRBV6-1; CDR3 DNA: TGTGCCAGCAGTGAATCCGGAGAGCAGCCCCAGCATTTT; CDR3 protein: CASSESGEQPQHF